This T cell receptor beta chain comes out of a study of liver allograft versus peripheral blood T cells. Turning to the study itself: The authors compared T cell receptor repertoires in transplanted livers with those in the peripheral blood of recipients.

TCRdb itself ran the reads through MiXCR, one entry per CDR3 protein. The top ten hold around 49% of the sample, which has 5,000 to 6,500 distinct CDR3 sequences, approximately 15% seen once. Germline CDR1 is SGHAT and CDR2 is FQNNGV. Trimming removed 5 bases from V and 3 bases from J; junction bases left unmatched: 7. The CDR3 totals 15 residues. To note about this clonotype: Its antigen remains unidentified.

Findings and limits, study-wide: As reported, T cell receptor repertoires inside liver allografts differed from those present in peripheral blood.

J is TRBJ2-7 and V is TRBV11-2, with 10 nucleotides matching TRBD2. This clonotype was obtained from a human patient who had a liver transplant. Some T cells may possibly be graft donor cells. The CDR3 loop reads CASSLGLAVDYEQYF. DNA of the CDR3: TGTGCCAGCAGCCTCGGACTAGCGGTAGACTACGAGCAGTACTTC.